A selection of T cell receptor beta chains follows, all from one sample in a study of T cell repertoires in cytomegalovirus infection. TCRdb re-derived calls from the reads in MiXCR, one entry per CDR3 protein. The data hold about 890,000 distinct CDR3 sequences, with approximately 33% observed a single time. For these receptors, no antigen is known. The specimen comprised cultured CD8+ T cells from PBMCs, sampled from culture after CMV antigen stimulation. Receptors were obtained from a human donor in good health (CMV status not recorded). Some clones in this sample may be carry-over from other donors' samples. Each CDR3 is given with its conserved first and last residue. Each record gives: J gene, D gene, V gene, clone size, CDR3 protein, CDR3 DNA. D genes are given only for firm matches. Where a row states a size, it is once, few, many or the class of an expanded clone; other rows omit it.

TRBJ1-5 | TRBD1 | TRBV27 | . | CASSSRDRVDQPQHF | TGTGCCAGCAGTTCCCGGGACAGGGTAGATCAGCCCCAGCATTTT
TRBJ1-2 | . | TRBV2 | few | CATGGAALGDYGYTF | TGTGCCACCGGGGGGGCGGCGTTGGGCGACTATGGCTACACCTTC
TRBJ1-2 | . | TRBV13 | . | CASSPVIGPERAGDYGYTF | TGTGCCAGCAGCCCAGTCATTGGGCCGGAACGGGCGGGGGACTATGGCTACACCTTC
TRBJ2-1 | TRBD2 | TRBV9 | . | CASSVGLAGYNEQFF | TGTGCCAGCAGCGTAGGGCTAGCGGGGTACAATGAGCAGTTCTTC
TRBJ2-3 | . | TRBV12-5 | few | CASGFTVQGGGADTQYF | TGTGCTAGTGGTTTCACCGTCCAGGGGGGGGGAGCAGATACGCAGTATTTT
TRBJ2-1 | . | TRBV7-8 | many | CASSPNKGSSYNEQFF | TGTGCCAGCAGCCCCAACAAGGGGAGCTCCTACAATGAGCAGTTCTTC
TRBJ2-7 | TRBD2 | TRBV7-6 | . | CANSPRGGSYEQYF | TGTGCCAACAGCCCCCGCGGGGGTTCCTACGAGCAGTACTTC
TRBJ2-3 | TRBD2 | TRBV25-1 | . | CASSPQAGGLDTQYF | TGTGCCAGCAGTCCTCAAGCGGGGGGGCTTGATACGCAGTATTTT
TRBJ1-4 | . | TRBV7-8 | many | CASSPPGVGEREKLFF | TGTGCCAGCAGCCCGCCTGGGGTCGGGGAGCGGGAAAAACTGTTTTTT
TRBJ2-7 | TRBD1 | TRBV7-9 | few | CASSSLTGSYSYEQYF | TGTGCCAGCAGCTCCTTGACAGGGTCCTACTCCTACGAGCAGTACTTC
TRBJ2-2 | . | TRBV10-3 | . | CAISESQGSGELFF | TGTGCCATCAGTGAGTCCCAGGGGAGCGGGGAGCTGTTTTTT
TRBJ2-7 | TRBD2 | TRBV11-3 | . | CASSLLAGDDEQYF | TGTGCCAGCAGCTTACTAGCGGGGGACGACGAGCAGTACTTC
TRBJ2-1 | . | TRBV7-2 | . | CASSLEPGANYNEQFF | TGTGCCAGCAGCTTAGAGCCGGGGGCGAACTACAATGAGCAGTTCTTC
TRBJ2-2 | TRBD2 | TRBV10-3 | few | CAIRKAGGQGFAGELFF | TGTGCCATCAGAAAAGCGGGGGGGCAAGGGTTCGCCGGGGAGCTGTTTTTT
TRBJ1-2 | TRBD1 | TRBV23-1 | few | CASSSLLEGAGRGYTF | TGCGCCAGCAGTTCCCTTTTGGAGGGGGCGGGACGTGGCTACACCTTC
TRBJ2-3 | . | TRBV5-4 | . | CASRPGVGTQYF | TGTGCCAGCAGGCCGGGGGTAGGGACGCAGTATTTT
TRBJ1-1 | . | TRBV6-2/TRBV6-3 | few | CASSYEQDSLNTEAFF | TGTGCCAGCAGTTACGAGCAGGACAGTTTGAACACTGAAGCTTTCTTT
TRBJ2-3 | TRBD1 | TRBV10-3 | few | CAIRGAQGINAVDTQYF | TGTGCCATCAGGGGTGCACAGGGGATAAATGCAGTTGATACGCAGTATTTT
TRBJ1-1 | . | TRBV7-2 | many | CASRTTNTEAFF | TGTGCCAGCAGGACAACGAACACTGAAGCTTTCTTT
TRBJ2-1 | TRBD2 | TRBV7-8 | once | CATSPRGGFGNEQFF | TGTGCCACCAGCCCACGGGGGGGCTTTGGGAATGAGCAGTTCTTC
TRBJ2-6 | . | TRBV20-1 | few | CSARDLATPHSGANVLTF | TGCAGTGCTAGAGATCTAGCTACCCCGCACTCTGGGGCCAACGTCCTGACTTTC
TRBJ2-2 | TRBD1 | TRBV6-2/TRBV6-3 | . | CASSYPQRDRGNTGELFF | TGTGCCAGCAGTTACCCGCAAAGGGACAGGGGAAACACCGGGGAGCTGTTTTTT
TRBJ2-2 | . | TRBV27 | few | CASSSPPVINTGELFF | TGTGCCAGCAGTTCCCCGCCGGTGATCAACACCGGGGAGCTGTTTTTT
TRBJ1-6 | . | TRBV19 | . | CASSIDVSLGHPTSSPLHF | TGTGCCAGTAGTATAGATGTGTCACTAGGACACCCAACTTCTTCACCCCTCCACTTT
TRBJ1-1 | . | TRBV6-1 | . | CASSRGIYGGDTEAFF | TGTGCCAGCAGCAGGGGAATTTACGGGGGGGACACTGAAGCTTTCTTT
TRBJ1-6 | . | TRBV6-6 | . | CASSYMGAYNSPLHF | TGTGCCAGCAGTTACATGGGTGCCTATAATTCACCCCTCCACTTT
TRBJ2-4 | . | TRBV27 | many | CASSFSGAIAKNIQYF | TGTGCCAGCAGTTTTTCAGGGGCAATAGCCAAAAACATTCAGTACTTC
TRBJ1-1 | . | TRBV7-6 | . | CASSLAKGEGTEAFF | TGTGCCAGCAGCTTAGCAAAGGGCGAGGGGACTGAAGCTTTCTTT
TRBJ2-1 | TRBD2 | TRBV5-4 | . | CASSVFGWLAGEYNEQFF | TGTGCCAGCAGCGTATTCGGTTGGCTAGCGGGGGAGTACAATGAGCAGTTCTTC
TRBJ2-1 | . | TRBV29-1 | . | CSVEGHHRASSYNEQFF | TGCAGCGTTGAAGGACACCACAGGGCGAGCTCCTACAATGAGCAGTTCTTC
TRBJ1-4 | . | TRBV27 | . | CASSLTAATNEKLFF | TGTGCCAGCAGTTTAACAGCAGCAACTAATGAAAAACTGTTTTTT
TRBJ1-1 | . | TRBV2 | few | CASNGAFF | TGTGCCAGCAATGGAGCTTTCTTT
TRBJ2-1 | . | TRBV5-4 | . | CASSPGRGEQFF | TGTGCCAGCAGCCCGGGACGCGGTGAGCAGTTCTTC
TRBJ1-1 | . | TRBV11-2 | few | CASTTGVRAFF | TGTGCCAGCACCACGGGGGTGAGGGCTTTCTTT
TRBJ2-2 | TRBD2 | TRBV12-3/TRBV12-4 | . | CASSLWEGKSSGELFF | TGTGCCAGCAGTTTATGGGAGGGTAAATCTTCCGGGGAGCTGTTTTTT
TRBJ1-1 | . | TRBV6-5 | . | CASSYARFGYNEAFF | TGTGCCAGCAGTTACGCTCGGTTTGGATATAATGAAGCTTTCTTT
TRBJ2-2 | TRBD1 | TRBV12-3/TRBV12-4 | . | CASSFERTGGPGELFF | TGTGCCAGCAGTTTTGAGAGGACAGGGGGCCCCGGGGAGCTGTTTTTT
TRBJ2-1 | . | TRBV11-3 | few | CASSLDRPRSGEQFF | TGTGCCAGCAGCTTAGATCGTCCCAGAAGCGGTGAGCAGTTCTTC
TRBJ2-5 | . | TRBV20-1 | . | CSASGTLKVLGTRQETQYF | TGCAGTGCTAGTGGGACCCTCAAAGTGCTAGGGACCCGCCAAGAGACCCAGTACTTC
TRBJ1-5 | . | TRBV6-1 | few | CASSPRALNQPQHF | TGTGCCAGCAGTCCCCGGGCCCTTAATCAGCCCCAGCATTTT
TRBJ2-3 | . | TRBV20-1 | . | CSARPSSEDTDTQYF | TGCAGTGCTAGACCCAGCTCCGAGGATACAGATACGCAGTATTTT
TRBJ1-1 | . | TRBV11-2 | . | CANSQEGGLLNTEAFF | TGCGCCAACAGCCAAGAGGGGGGACTCTTGAACACTGAAGCTTTCTTT
TRBJ2-1 | . | TRBV7-9 | . | CASSTTLGGANEQFF | TGTGCCAGCAGCACCACACTTGGGGGGGCCAATGAGCAGTTCTTC
TRBJ1-6 | TRBD1 | TRBV7-9 | . | CASSWTGGVGSPLHF | TGTGCCAGCAGCTGGACAGGGGGCGTGGGGTCACCCCTCCACTTT
TRBJ1-2 | TRBD1 | TRBV6-1 | few | CASSDYGQGFVYGYTF | TGTGCCAGCAGCGATTACGGACAGGGATTCGTCTATGGCTACACCTTC
TRBJ2-1 | . | TRBV2 | . | CASQASPPNEQFF | TGTGCCAGCCAGGCTAGCCCACCCAATGAGCAGTTCTTC
TRBJ1-6 | . | TRBV5-8 | few | CASSPAQSPSNSPLHF | TGTGCCAGCAGCCCGGCCCAATCCCCTTCGAATTCACCCCTCCACTTT
TRBJ2-1 | . | TRBV20-1 | few | CSAVGRNEQFF | TGCAGTGCCGTCGGGCGTAATGAGCAGTTCTTC
TRBJ1-2 | . | TRBV11-1 | . | CASSLGAGRSIYGYTF | TGTGCCAGCAGCTTAGGGGCCGGCCGATCGATCTATGGCTACACCTTC
TRBJ2-1 | . | TRBV24-1 | . | CATSRQGSEQFF | TGTGCCACCAGCCGCCAGGGGAGTGAGCAGTTCTTC
TRBJ1-2 | TRBD1 | TRBV7-2 | many | CASGPGTGDYGYTF | TGTGCCAGCGGACCCGGGACAGGGGACTATGGCTACACCTTC
TRBJ2-1 | . | TRBV7-3 | . | CASSLTGGAAGAEQFF | TGTGCCAGCAGCTTAACCGGAGGGGCCGCGGGGGCTGAGCAGTTCTTC
TRBJ1-4 | . | TRBV7-6 | many | CASSQLGGPASEKLFF | TGTGCCAGCAGCCAGCTGGGGGGGCCCGCCAGTGAAAAACTGTTTTTT